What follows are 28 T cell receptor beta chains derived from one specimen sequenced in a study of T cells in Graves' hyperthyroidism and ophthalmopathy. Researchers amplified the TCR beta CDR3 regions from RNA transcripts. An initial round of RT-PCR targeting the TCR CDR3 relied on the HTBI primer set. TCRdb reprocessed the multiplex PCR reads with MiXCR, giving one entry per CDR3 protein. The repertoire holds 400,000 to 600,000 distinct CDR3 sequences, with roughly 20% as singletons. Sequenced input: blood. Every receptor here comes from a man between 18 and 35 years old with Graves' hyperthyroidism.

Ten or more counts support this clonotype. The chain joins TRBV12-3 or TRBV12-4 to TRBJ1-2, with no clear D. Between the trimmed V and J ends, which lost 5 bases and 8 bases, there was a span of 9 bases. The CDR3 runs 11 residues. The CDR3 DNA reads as TGTGCCAGCAGTATTTACCAGGGCTACACCTTC. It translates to CASSIYQGYTF.

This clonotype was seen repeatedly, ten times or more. The CDR3 sequence: CASSPTGYSGYTF. CDR3 nucleotides: TGTGCCAGCAGTCCCACAGGGTACTCTGGCTACACCTTC. J is TRBJ1-2 and V is TRBV6-1; D may be TRBD1 (6 bases). The CDR3 has 13 residues. Trimming stripped 5 bases from V and 7 bases from J, with 14 bases between. The germline CDR1 and CDR2 sequences are MNHNS and SASEGT.

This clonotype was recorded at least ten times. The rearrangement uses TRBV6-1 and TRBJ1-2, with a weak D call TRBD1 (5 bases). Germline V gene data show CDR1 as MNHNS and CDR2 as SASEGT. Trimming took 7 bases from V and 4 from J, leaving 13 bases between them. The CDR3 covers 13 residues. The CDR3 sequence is CASNQGNGYGYTF. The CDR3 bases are TGTGCCAGCAACCAGGGAAACGGCTATGGCTACACCTTC.

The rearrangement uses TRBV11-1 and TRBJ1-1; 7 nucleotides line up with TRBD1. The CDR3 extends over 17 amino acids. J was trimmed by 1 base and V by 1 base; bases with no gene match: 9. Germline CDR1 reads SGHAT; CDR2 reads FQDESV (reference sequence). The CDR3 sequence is CASSLGLGGTGNTEAFF. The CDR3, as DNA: TGTGCCAGCAGCTTAGGTCTAGGGGGCACGGGGAACACTGAAGCTTTCTTT.

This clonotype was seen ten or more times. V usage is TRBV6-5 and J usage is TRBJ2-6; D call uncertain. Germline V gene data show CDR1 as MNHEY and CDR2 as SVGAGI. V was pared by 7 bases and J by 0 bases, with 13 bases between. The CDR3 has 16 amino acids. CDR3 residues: CASISRASSGANVLTF. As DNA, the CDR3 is TGTGCCAGCATTAGTAGGGCCAGCTCTGGGGCCAACGTCCTGACTTTC.

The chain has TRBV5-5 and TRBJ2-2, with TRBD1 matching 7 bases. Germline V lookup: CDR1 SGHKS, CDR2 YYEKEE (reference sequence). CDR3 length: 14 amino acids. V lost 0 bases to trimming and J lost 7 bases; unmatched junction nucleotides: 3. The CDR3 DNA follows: TGTGCCAGCAGCTTGGAGGGGGCAGGCGGGGAGCTGTTTTTT. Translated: CASSLEGAGGELFF.

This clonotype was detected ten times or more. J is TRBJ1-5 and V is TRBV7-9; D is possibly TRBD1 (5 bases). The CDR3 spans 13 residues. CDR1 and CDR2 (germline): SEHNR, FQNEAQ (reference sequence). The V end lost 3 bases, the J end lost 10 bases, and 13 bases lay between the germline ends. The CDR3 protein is CASSFLSGGPQHF. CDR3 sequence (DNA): TGTGCCAGCAGCTTCCTGTCTGGGGGTCCCCAGCATTTT.

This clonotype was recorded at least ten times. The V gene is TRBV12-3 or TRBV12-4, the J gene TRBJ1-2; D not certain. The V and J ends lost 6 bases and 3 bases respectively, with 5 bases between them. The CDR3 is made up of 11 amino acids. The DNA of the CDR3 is TGTGCCAGCAGGAAGGACTATGGCTACACCTTC. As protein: CASRKDYGYTF.

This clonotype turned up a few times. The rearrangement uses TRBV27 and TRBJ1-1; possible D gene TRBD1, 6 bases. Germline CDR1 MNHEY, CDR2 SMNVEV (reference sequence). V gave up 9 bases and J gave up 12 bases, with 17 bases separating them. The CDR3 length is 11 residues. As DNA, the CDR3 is TGTGCCAGTAGAAACAGGGTGGAAACTTTCTTT. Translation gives CASRNRVETFF.

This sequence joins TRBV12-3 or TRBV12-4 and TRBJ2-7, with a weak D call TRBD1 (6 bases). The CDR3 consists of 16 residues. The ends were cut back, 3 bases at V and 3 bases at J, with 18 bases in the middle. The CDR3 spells CASSFEVQGNNYEQYF. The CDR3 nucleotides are TGTGCCAGCAGTTTCGAGGTTCAGGGGAATAACTACGAGCAGTACTTC.

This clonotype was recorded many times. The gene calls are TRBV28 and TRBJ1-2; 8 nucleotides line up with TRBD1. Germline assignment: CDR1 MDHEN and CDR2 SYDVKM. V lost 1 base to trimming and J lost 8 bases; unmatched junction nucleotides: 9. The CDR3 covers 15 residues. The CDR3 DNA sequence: TGTGCCAGCAGTTTATTCGACAGGGGAGTTCAGGGCTACACCTTC. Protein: CASSLFDRGVQGYTF.

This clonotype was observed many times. The CDR3 bases are TGTGCCAGCAGCCTCGGGTCAGCAGACATCGGCAATCAGCCCCAGCATTTT. Protein: CASSLGSADIGNQPQHF. The chain employs TRBV7-6 and TRBJ1-5, with D hard to call. Germline V lookup: CDR1 SGHVS, CDR2 FNYEAQ. V was pared by 5 bases and J by 2 bases, with 19 bases between. This CDR3 has 17 residues.

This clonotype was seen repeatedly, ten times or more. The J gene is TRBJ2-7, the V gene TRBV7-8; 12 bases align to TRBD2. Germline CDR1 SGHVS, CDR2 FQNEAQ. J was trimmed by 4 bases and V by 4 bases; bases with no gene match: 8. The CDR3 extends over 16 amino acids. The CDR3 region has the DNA TGTGCCAGCAGCTCCCCCCCAGGGACTAGCGGGTACGAGCAGTACTTC. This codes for CASSSPPGTSGYEQYF.

CDR3 loop: CASSEIFLSGNTIYF. CDR3 sequence (DNA): TGTGCCAGCAGTGAAATATTCCTTTCTGGAAACACCATATATTTT. V and J are TRBV6-1 and TRBJ1-3; unclear D gene. V lost 2 bases and J lost 1, with 9 bases in between. CDR3 length equals 15 residues. Germline lookup yields CDR1 MNHNS and CDR2 SASEGT.

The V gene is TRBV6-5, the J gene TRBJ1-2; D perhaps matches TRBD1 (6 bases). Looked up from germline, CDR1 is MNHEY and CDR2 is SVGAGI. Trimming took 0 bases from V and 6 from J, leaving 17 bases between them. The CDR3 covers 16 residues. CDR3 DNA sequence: TGTGCCAGCAGTTACTCGAAGTTACCGGGGGGCAATGGCTACACCTTC. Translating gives CASSYSKLPGGNGYTF.

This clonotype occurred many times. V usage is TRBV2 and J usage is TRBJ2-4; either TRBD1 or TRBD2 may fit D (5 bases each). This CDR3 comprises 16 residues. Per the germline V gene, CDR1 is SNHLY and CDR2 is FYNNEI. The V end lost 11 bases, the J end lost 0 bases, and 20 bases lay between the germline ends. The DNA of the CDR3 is TGTGCCTCGAGGTCGGGACGAGATCTAGCCAAAAACATTCAGTACTTC. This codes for CASRSGRDLAKNIQYF.

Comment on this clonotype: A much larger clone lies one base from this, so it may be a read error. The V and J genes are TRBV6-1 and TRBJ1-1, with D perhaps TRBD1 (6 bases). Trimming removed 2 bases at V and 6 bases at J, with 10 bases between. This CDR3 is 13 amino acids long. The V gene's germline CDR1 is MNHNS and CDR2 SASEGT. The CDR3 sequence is CASSEQGKAEAFF. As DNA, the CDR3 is TGTGCCAGCAGTGAACAGGGGAAAGCTGAAGCTTTCTTT.

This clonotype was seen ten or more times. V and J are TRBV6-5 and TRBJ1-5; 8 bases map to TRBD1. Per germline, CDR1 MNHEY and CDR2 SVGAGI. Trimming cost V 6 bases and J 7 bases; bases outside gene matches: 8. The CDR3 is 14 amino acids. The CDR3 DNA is TGTGCCAGCAGCTACGGACAGGGAGGACAGCCCCAGCATTTT. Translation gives CASSYGQGGQPQHF.

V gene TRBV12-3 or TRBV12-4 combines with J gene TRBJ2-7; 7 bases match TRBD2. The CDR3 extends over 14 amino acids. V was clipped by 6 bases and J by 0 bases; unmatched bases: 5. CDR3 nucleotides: TGTGCCAGCAGGGCCGGGACTACCTCCTACGAGCAGTACTTC. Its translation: CASRAGTTSYEQYF.

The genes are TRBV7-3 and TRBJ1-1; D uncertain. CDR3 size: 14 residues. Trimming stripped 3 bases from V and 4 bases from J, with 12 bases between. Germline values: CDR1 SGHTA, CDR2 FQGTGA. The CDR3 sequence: CASSLAPTGTEAFF. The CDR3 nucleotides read TGTGCCAGCAGCTTGGCCCCGACGGGCACTGAAGCTTTCTTT.

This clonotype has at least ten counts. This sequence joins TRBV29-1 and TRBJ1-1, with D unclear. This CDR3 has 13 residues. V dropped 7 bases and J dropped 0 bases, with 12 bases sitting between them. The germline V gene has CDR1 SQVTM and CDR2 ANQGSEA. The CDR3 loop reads CSGGRRMNTEAFF. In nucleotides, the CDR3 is TGCAGCGGTGGACGTCGCATGAACACTGAAGCTTTCTTT.

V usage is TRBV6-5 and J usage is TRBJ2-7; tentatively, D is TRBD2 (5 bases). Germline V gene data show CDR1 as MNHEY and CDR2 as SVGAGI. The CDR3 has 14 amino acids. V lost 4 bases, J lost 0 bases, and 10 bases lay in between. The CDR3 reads CASSFTGYSYEQYF. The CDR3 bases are TGTGCCAGCAGTTTTACGGGGTACTCCTACGAGCAGTACTTC.

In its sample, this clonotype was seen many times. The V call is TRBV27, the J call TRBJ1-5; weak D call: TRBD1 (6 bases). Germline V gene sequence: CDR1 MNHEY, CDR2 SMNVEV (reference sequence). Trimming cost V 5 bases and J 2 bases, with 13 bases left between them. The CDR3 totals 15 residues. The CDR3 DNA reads TGTGCCAGCAGTGCCCTAGGGGGGGGCAATCAGCCCCAGCATTTT. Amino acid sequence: CASSALGGGNQPQHF.

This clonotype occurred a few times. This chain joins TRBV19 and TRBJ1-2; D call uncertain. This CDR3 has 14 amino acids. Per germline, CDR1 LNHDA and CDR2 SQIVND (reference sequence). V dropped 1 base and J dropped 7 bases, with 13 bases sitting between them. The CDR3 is CASSIAPGSGGYTF. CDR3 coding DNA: TGTGCCAGTAGTATAGCCCCCGGAAGTGGTGGCTACACCTTC.

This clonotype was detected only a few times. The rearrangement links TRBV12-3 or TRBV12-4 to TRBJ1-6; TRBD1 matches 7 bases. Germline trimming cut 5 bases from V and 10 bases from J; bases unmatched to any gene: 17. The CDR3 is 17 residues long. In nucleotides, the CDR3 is TGTGCCAGCAGTCTAGGGACAGAAATTCCATTTGTATCACCCCTCCACTTT. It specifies CASSLGTEIPFVSPLHF.

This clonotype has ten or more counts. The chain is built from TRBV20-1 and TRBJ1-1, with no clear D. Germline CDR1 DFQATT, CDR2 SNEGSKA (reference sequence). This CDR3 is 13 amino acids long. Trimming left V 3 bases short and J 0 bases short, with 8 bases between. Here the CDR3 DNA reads TGCAGTGCTAGGGCCAGTCTGAACACTGAAGCTTTCTTT. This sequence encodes CSARASLNTEAFF.

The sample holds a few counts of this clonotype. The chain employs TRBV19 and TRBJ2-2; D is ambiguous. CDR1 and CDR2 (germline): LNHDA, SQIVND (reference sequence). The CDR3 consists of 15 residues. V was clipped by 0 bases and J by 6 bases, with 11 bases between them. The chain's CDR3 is CASSIDGTGSGELFF. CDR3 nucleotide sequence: TGTGCCAGTAGTATAGATGGTACGGGTTCCGGGGAGCTGTTTTTT.

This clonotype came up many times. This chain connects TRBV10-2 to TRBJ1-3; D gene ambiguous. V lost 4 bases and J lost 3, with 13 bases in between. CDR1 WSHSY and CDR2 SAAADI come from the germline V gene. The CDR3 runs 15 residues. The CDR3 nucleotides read TGCGCCAGCAGTGCTGCGGAGATCGGTGGAAACACCATATATTTT. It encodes CASSAAEIGGNTIYF.